These 14 T cell receptor beta chains were sequenced from one sample in a study of glioma-infiltrating T cells after dendritic cell vaccination (dated by TCRdb to about 2016). The library relied on the immunoSEQ multiplex PCR assay. What TCRdb holds here is the immuneACCESS table cut down to in-frame rearrangements. Part of the clones is not present; checked against another copy, under half of the missing clones reflect an unresolved V gene, and the others are unexplained. Recorded for this sample are roughly 100,000 clones; nearly 90% of them occurred a single time. The top ten clones comprise approximately 3% of the sample. The sample's time point label is to be understood as: after dendritic cell vaccination, including at tumor progression/relapse. Sample: blood, taken after dendritic cell vaccination. These receptors were obtained from a human donor with glioblastoma.

This sequence joins TRBV5-1 and TRBJ2-2, with D perhaps TRBD2 (5 bases). Germline V gives CDR1 SGHRS, CDR2 YFSETQ. The ends were cut back, 0 bases at V and 0 bases at J, with 9 bases in the middle. CDR3 length: 16 amino acids. CDR3 bases: TGCGCCAGCAGCTTGGCGGGAAACCCGAACACCGGGGAGCTGTTTTTT. It is translated as CASSLAGNPNTGELFF.

The CDR3 loop is CASSAGGDTQYF. CDR3 nucleotides: TGTGCCAGCAGCGCAGGGGGGGATACGCAGTATTTT. The chain recombines TRBV9 with TRBJ2-3, with a weak D call TRBD1 (7 bases). The germline CDR1 and CDR2 sequences are SGDLS and YYNGEE. V lost 3 bases and J lost 6, with 8 bases in between. CDR3 size: 12 residues.

The rearrangement uses TRBV7-9 and TRBJ1-1; TRBD1 agrees at 7 bases. Germline V lookup: CDR1 SEHNR, CDR2 FQNEAQ (reference sequence). The CDR3 totals 14 residues. The junction had 1 base not matched to a gene; V was cut back by 2 bases and J by 1 base. The CDR3 loop reads CASSLQGGNTEAFF. The CDR3 region has the DNA TGTGCCAGCAGCTTACAGGGGGGGAACACTGAAGCTTTCTTT.

The chain combines TRBV7-3 with TRBJ2-3; D perhaps matches TRBD1 (5 bases). The length of the CDR3 is 13 residues. The germline V gene encodes CDR1 SGHTA and CDR2 FQGTGA. V lost 2 bases and J lost 9, with 12 bases in between. CDR3 region: CASSLGPQGTQYF. The CDR3 nucleotides are TGTGCCAGCAGCTTAGGGCCCCAGGGAACGCAGTATTTT.

This clone was picked up one time. The chain recombines TRBV5-4 with TRBJ2-1; the match to TRBD1 covers 9 bases. Germline V CDR1 and CDR2: SGHNT, YYREEE (reference sequence). This CDR3 contains 15 residues. The V segment lost 3 bases and the J segment 9 bases; nucleotides outside the gene matches: 10. In DNA form, the CDR3 reads TGTGCCAGCAGCTCCCGGGACAGGGCACTGGGTGAGCAGTTCTTC. It yields the protein CASSSRDRALGEQFF.

The chain recombines TRBV7-8 with TRBJ2-7; tentative D call: TRBD2 (7 bases). Trimming shortened V by 5 bases and J by 9 bases, and 20 bases separated the two germline ends. From germline, CDR1 is SGHVS and CDR2 FQNEAQ. The CDR3 spans 14 residues. CDR3 protein: CASSASGGRDGQYF. Written as DNA, the CDR3 is TGTGCCAGCAGCGCCTCGGGGGGCAGGGATGGGCAGTACTTC.

This clone was observed a few times. V is TRBV7-8 and J is TRBJ1-3; 8 bases fit TRBD1. CDR3 length: 16 amino acids. V shed 5 bases, J shed 4 bases, and the junction held 10 bases outside the gene matches. The germline CDR1 and CDR2 sequences are SGHVS and FQNEAQ. In DNA form, the CDR3 reads TGTGCCAGCAGCCTAAGGACAGGGTCGGTAGGAAACACCATATATTTT. This sequence encodes CASSLRTGSVGNTIYF.

The rearrangement links TRBV7-2 to TRBJ1-2, with a possible D match to TRBD1 (5 bases). The CDR3 covers 14 residues. V was pared by 4 bases and J by 9 bases, with 18 bases between. Germline V gene lookup returns CDR1 SGHTA and CDR2 FQGNSA. The CDR3 spells CASSYPGGSTSYTF. The CDR3 DNA reads TGTGCCAGCAGCTACCCGGGGGGGTCGACGAGCTACACCTTC.

The V gene is TRBV29-1, the J gene TRBJ2-1, with D possibly being TRBD2 (6 bases). The CDR3 spans 13 residues. V was clipped by 8 bases and J by 9 bases, with 20 bases between them. Germline CDR1 reads SQVTM; CDR2 reads ANQGSEA. The CDR3 spells CSLRASAAGEQFF. CDR3 DNA: TGCAGCCTAAGAGCTAGCGCGGCGGGTGAGCAGTTCTTC.

DNA for the CDR3: TGTGCCAGCAGCGCTGCGGCGTTAGGTTATGAGCAGTTCTTC. Translating it yields CASSAAALGYEQFF. The chain combines TRBV9 with TRBJ2-1, with D hard to call. Trimming took 3 bases from V and 8 from J, leaving 15 bases between them. Looked up from germline, CDR1 is SGDLS and CDR2 is YYNGEE. The CDR3 covers 14 residues.

The chain is built from TRBV5-1 and TRBJ2-1; TRBD2 aligns across 9 bases. V shed 4 bases and J 4 bases; nucleotides not matched to a gene: 12. Germline V gene data show CDR1 as SGHRS and CDR2 as YFSETQ. The length of the CDR3 is 17 residues. Written as DNA, the CDR3 is TGCGCCAGCAGCCCTTTGCCTCTAGCGGGGAAGTACAATGAGCAGTTCTTC. Amino acid sequence: CASSPLPLAGKYNEQFF.

V usage is TRBV28 and J usage is TRBJ1-6, with TRBD1 matching over 8 bases. Trimming took 5 bases from V and 6 from J; bases not matched to a gene: 6. The CDR3 length is 15 residues. Germline CDR1 MDHEN, CDR2 SYDVKM. DNA of the CDR3: TGTGCCAGCAGTCTACGGACAGGGCGTAATTCACCCCTCCACTTT. Translated: CASSLRTGRNSPLHF.

This clone was detected only once. This chain uses TRBV7-6 with TRBJ1-1; D unclear. CDR1 and CDR2 from the germline V gene are SGHVS and FNYEAQ. The length of the CDR3 is 14 residues. Trimming cost V 0 bases and J 4 bases, with 9 bases left between them. In DNA form, the CDR3 reads TGTGCCAGCAGCTTAGCGGTGAGCCCCACTGAAGCTTTCTTT. It specifies CASSLAVSPTEAFF. Full variable domain (remainder filled in from reference TRBV7-6 and TRBJ1-1): GAGVSQSPRYKVTKRGQDVALRCDPISGHVSLYWYRQALGQGPEFLTYFNYEAQQDKSGLPNDRFSAERPEGSISTLTIQRTEQRDSAMYRCASSLAVSPTEAFFGQGTRLTVV.

The chain is built from TRBV9 and TRBJ2-1; no clear D gene. The CDR3 sequence is 15 residues long. From germline, CDR1 is SGDLS and CDR2 YYNGEE. Deletions cut 0 bases from V and 0 bases from J, with 7 bases between. For the CDR3, the DNA is TGTGCCAGCAGCGTAGTTATCGGCTCCTACAATGAGCAGTTCTTC. Amino acids: CASSVVIGSYNEQFF.